The clone carrying this T cell receptor beta chain was observed once. The data belong to a study of CD8 T cells in ankylosing spondylitis. Each CDR3 protein is one row after TCRdb ran MiXCR on the 5' RACE reads. The data contain about 130,000 distinct CDR3 sequences, just under 7.5% of them singletons. Germline V gene data show CDR1 as SGHKS and CDR2 as YYEKEE (reference sequence). V lost 2 bases and J lost 10, with 10 bases in between. This CDR3 comprises 12 residues. This TCR was recovered from a female donor with ankylosing spondylitis or in good health (not recorded which). The specimen sequenced was blood, either unsorted or a sorted T cell fraction (not recorded which). V and J are TRBV5-5 and TRBJ2-1; TRBD2 might be the D (6 bases). The DNA for the CDR3 is TGTGCCAGCAGCTTTAGCGGAGGAGAGCAGTTCTTC. Protein: CASSFSGGEQFF.